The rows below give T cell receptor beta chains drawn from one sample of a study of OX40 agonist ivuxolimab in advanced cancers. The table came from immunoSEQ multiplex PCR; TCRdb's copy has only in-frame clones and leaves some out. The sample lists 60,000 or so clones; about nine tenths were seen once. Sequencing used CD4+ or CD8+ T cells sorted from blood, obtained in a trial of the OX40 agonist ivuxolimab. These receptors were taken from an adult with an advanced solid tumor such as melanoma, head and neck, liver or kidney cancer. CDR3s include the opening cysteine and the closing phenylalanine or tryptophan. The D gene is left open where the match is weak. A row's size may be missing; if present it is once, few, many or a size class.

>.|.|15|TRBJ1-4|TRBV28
CASRPPGATNEKLFF
TGTGCCAGCAGACCTCCAGGAGCAACTAATGAAAAACTGTTTTTT
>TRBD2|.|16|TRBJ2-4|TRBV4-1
CASSQEGGRPRNIQYF
TGCGCCAGCAGCCAAGAGGGAGGGAGGCCACGCAACATTCAGTACTTC
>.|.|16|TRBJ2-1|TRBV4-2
CASSQVLGAGAAEQFF
TGTGCCAGCAGCCAAGTGTTAGGAGCAGGGGCCGCTGAGCAGTTCTTC
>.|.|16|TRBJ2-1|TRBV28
CASSSPADITYNEQFF
TGTGCCAGCAGTTCCCCAGCGGATATTACCTACAATGAGCAGTTCTTC
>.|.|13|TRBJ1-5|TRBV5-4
CASSLGNNQPQHF
TGTGCCAGCAGCTTGGGTAACAATCAGCCCCAGCATTTT
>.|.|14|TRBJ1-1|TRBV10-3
CAISDRQENTEAFF
TGTGCCATCAGTGATCGACAGGAGAACACTGAAGCTTTCTTT
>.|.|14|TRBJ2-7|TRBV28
CASSVPRGNYEQYF
TGTGCCAGCAGTGTACCCCGGGGAAACTACGAGCAGTACTTC
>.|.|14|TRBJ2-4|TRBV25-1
CASRLDSGGNIQYF
TGTGCCAGCAGGTTGGACAGCGGCGGAAACATTCAGTACTTC
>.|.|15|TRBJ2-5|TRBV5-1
CASSPGRRGQETQYF
TGCGCCAGCAGCCCGGGACGGAGGGGGCAAGAGACCCAGTACTTC
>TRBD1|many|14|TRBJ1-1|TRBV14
CASSQTGGRNKAFF
TGTGCCAGCAGCCAAACAGGGGGCCGGAATAAAGCTTTCTTT
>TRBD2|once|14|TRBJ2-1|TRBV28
CASRPISGSDEQFF
TGTGCCAGCAGGCCGATTAGCGGGAGCGATGAGCAGTTCTTC
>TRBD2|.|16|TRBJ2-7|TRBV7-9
CASSSWTSGPPYEQYF
TGTGCCAGCAGCTCCTGGACTAGCGGGCCTCCCTACGAGCAGTACTTC
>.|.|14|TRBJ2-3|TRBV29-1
CSAQSSAVTDTQYF
TGCAGCGCCCAATCTTCGGCAGTCACAGATACGCAGTATTTT
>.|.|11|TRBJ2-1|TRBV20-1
CSAERYGLQFF
TGCAGTGCTGAGAGATATGGATTGCAGTTCTTC
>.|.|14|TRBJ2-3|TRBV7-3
CASSLILGKDTQYF
TGTGCCAGCAGTCTGATACTGGGGAAGGATACGCAGTATTTT
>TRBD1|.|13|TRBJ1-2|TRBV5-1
CASQQGPNYGYTF
TGCGCCAGTCAACAGGGGCCAAACTATGGCTACACCTTC
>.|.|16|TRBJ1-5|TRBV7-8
CASSLVQRYSNQPQHF
TGTGCCAGCAGCTTAGTACAGAGGTATAGCAATCAGCCCCAGCATTTT
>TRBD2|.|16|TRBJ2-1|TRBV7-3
CASSLTLAGGNNEQFF
TGTGCCAGCAGCTTAACTCTGGCGGGAGGGAACAATGAGCAGTTCTTC
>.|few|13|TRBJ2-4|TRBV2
CASSEEAGNIQYF
TGTGCCAGCAGTGAAGAGGCGGGAAACATTCAGTACTTC
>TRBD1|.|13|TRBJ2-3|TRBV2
CAGGQGAADTQYF
TGTGCCGGGGGACAGGGGGCTGCGGATACGCAGTATTTT
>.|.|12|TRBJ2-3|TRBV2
CASNLRSDTQYF
TGTGCCAGCAATCTCAGATCAGATACGCAGTATTTT
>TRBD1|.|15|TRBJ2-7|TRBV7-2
CASSLPGQGFYEQYF
TGTGCCAGCAGCTTACCGGGACAGGGGTTCTACGAGCAGTACTTC
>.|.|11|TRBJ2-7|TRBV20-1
CSARSSYEQYF
TGCAGTGCTAGGAGCTCCTACGAGCAGTACTTC
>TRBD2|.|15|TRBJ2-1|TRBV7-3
CASRSAASGNNEQFF
TGTGCCAGCAGATCAGCAGCTAGCGGGAACAATGAGCAGTTCTTC
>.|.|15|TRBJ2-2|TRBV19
CASSRSDRNTGELFF
TGTGCCAGTAGCCGATCGGACAGAAACACCGGGGAGCTGTTTTTT
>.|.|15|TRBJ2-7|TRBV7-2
CASSVGLGSNYEQYF
TGTGCCAGCAGCGTCGGGCTAGGGTCAAACTACGAGCAGTACTTC
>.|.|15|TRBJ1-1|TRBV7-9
CASSLRPGLNTEAFF
TGTGCCAGCAGCTTACGCCCAGGCTTGAACACTGAAGCTTTCTTT
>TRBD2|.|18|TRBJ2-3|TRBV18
CASSRTPTGTSGTDTQYF
TGTGCCAGCTCACGCACCCCCACCGGGACTAGCGGCACAGATACGCAGTATTTT
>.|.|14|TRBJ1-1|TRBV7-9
CASSLTGSLAEAFF
TGTGCCAGCAGCTTAACAGGGAGTTTGGCTGAAGCTTTCTTT
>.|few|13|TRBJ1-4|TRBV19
CASRRATNEKLFF
TGTGCCAGTAGGAGGGCAACTAATGAAAAACTGTTTTTT
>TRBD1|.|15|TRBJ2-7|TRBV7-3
CASRDVGDSPSEQYF
TGTGCCAGCAGGGACGTCGGGGACAGCCCTAGTGAGCAGTACTTC
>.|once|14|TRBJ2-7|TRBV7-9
CASSSTGLLLWQYF
TGTGCCAGCAGCTCCACGGGACTCCTCCTGTGGCAGTACTTC
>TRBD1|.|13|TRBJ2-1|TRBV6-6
CASSLRTGNEQFF
TGTGCCAGCAGTCTAAGGACAGGTAATGAGCAGTTCTTC
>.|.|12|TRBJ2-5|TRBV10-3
CAISEIQETQYF
TGTGCCATCAGTGAGATCCAAGAGACCCAGTACTTC
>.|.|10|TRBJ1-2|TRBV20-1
CSANKDGYTF
TGCAGTGCCAATAAAGATGGCTACACCTTC
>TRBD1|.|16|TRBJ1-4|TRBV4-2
CASSLGGQGAGEKLFF
TGTGCCAGCAGCTTGGGGGGACAGGGGGCAGGTGAAAAACTGTTTTTT
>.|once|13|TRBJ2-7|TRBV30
CAWRSESSYEQYF
TGTGCCTGGAGGTCAGAAAGTTCCTACGAGCAGTACTTC
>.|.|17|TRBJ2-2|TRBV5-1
CASSLAELALNTGELFF
TGCGCCAGCAGCTTGGCGGAACTAGCTCTGAACACCGGGGAGCTGTTTTTT
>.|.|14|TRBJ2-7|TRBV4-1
CASSQGALSYEQYF
TGCGCCAGCAGCCAAGGGGCTCTCTCCTACGAGCAGTACTTC
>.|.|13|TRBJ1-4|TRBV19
CASMLRGREKLFF
TGTGCCAGTATGCTTCGGGGGAGGGAAAAACTGTTTTTT
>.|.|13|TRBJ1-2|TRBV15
CATSSDTDYGYTF
TGTGCCACCAGCTCGGACACGGACTATGGCTACACCTTC
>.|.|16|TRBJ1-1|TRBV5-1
CASSLARATQSTEAFF
TGCGCCAGCAGCTTGGCCCGAGCAACCCAGTCCACTGAAGCTTTCTTT
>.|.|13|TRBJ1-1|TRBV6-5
CASTRLRNTEAFF
TGTGCCAGCACCCGACTGAGGAACACTGAAGCTTTCTTT
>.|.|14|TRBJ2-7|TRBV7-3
CASSLGGGKREQYF
TGTGCCAGCAGCTTAGGCGGCGGGAAACGCGAGCAGTACTTC
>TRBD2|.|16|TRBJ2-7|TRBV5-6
CASSLGGTSGPYEQYF
TGTGCCAGCAGCTTGGGCGGGACTAGCGGACCCTACGAGCAGTACTTC
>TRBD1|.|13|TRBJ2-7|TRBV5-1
CASRRDREYEQYF
TGCGCCAGCAGGCGGGACAGGGAATACGAGCAGTACTTC
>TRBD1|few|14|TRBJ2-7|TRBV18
CASSSGQGAYEQYF
TGTGCCAGCTCATCGGGACAGGGAGCCTACGAGCAGTACTTC
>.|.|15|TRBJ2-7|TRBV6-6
CASSLGGQEEDEQYF
TGTGCCAGCAGCTTGGGGGGCCAGGAAGAGGACGAGCAGTACTTC
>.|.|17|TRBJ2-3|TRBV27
CASTLRAGQSPTDTQYF
TGTGCCAGCACCTTACGAGCAGGACAGTCCCCAACAGATACGCAGTATTTT
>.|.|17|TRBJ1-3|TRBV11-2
CASRPKLRALSGNTIYF
TGTGCCAGCAGGCCCAAACTCCGGGCCTTATCTGGAAACACCATATATTTT
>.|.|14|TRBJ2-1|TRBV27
CASSLSSIYNEQFF
TGTGCCAGCAGTTTATCGTCCATTTACAATGAGCAGTTCTTC
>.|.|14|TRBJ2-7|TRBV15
CATSREVISNEQYF
TGTGCCACCAGCAGAGAGGTGATTTCCAACGAGCAGTACTTC
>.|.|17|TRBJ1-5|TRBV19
CASSITLRGGSNQPQHF
TGTGCCAGTAGTATAACCCTTCGTGGGGGAAGCAATCAGCCCCAGCATTTT
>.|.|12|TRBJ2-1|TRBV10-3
CAISESRNEQFF
TGTGCCATCAGTGAGAGTAGGAATGAGCAGTTCTTC
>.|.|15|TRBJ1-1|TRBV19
CASSFGVRWDTEAFF
TGTGCCAGTAGTTTTGGGGTCCGCTGGGACACTGAAGCTTTCTTT
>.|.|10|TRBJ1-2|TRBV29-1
CSVAQHGYTF
TGCAGCGTTGCACAGCATGGCTACACCTTC
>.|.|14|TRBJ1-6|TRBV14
CASSPGHYNSPLHF
TGTGCCAGCAGCCCAGGACACTATAATTCACCCCTCCACTTT